This T cell receptor gamma chain derives from a study of intestinal T cells in coeliac disease. Study background: Controls in the TRG cohort averaged about 55 years, coeliac patients roughly 15. Study observations and caveats: Multiple copies of a CDR3 amino acid sequence may be PCR duplicates. With TRG, approximately 94% of biopsies (most of the 54) were classified correctly.

This clone was observed a few times. As yet, its antigen is unknown. Using roughly 0.2 ug of biopsy DNA, TRG was amplified with LymphoTrack primers. TCRdb re-called clones from the multiplex PCR reads using CATT. Of roughly 450 gamma-chain clones listed, less than 65% are singletons. Fewer than 11 formalin-fixed paraffin-embedded scrolls, each 5 µm thick, supplied each case's genomic DNA. Controls had endoscopy for reflux, dyspepsia or gastritis, without coeliac suspicion. CDR1 and CDR2 (germline): VINAFY, YDVSNSKD. V lost 6 bases to trimming and J lost 3 bases; unmatched junction nucleotides: 11. The length of the CDR3 is 14 residues.

The chain is built from TRGV5 and TRGJ1 or TRGJ2. This TCR was recovered from a human donor who served as a control with a normal duodenal biopsy, not a healthy volunteer. Sequenced input: a duodenal biopsy. CDR3 sequence: CATWSRMAYYKKLF. The CDR3 DNA sequence: TGTGCCACCTGGTCCAGAATGGCTTATTATAAGAAACTCTTT.